These 20 T cell receptor beta chains share one sample of origin, sequenced in a study of T cell responses to AZD1222 COVID-19 vaccine. Using immunoSEQ multiplex PCR, the repertoire was profiled, and TCRdb retains in-frame clones only, with some absent. In the table there are roughly 190,000 clones, roughly 92% of which are singletons. The sequenced sample was peripheral blood, obtained 28 days after the second dose of the MenACWY control vaccine. The receptors here all came from an adult who received the MenACWY meningococcal vaccine as a control.

The gene calls are TRBV12-2 and TRBJ2-5; TRBD2 is the table's D call and was not checked against the DNA. TRBV12-2 is tagged as a pseudogene. The CDR3 is 15 residues long. CDR3: CASRLTRRSQETQYF. CDR3 DNA: TGTGCAAGTCGCCTGACCCGACGGAGCCAAGAGACCCAGTACTTC.

The V gene is TRBV12-2, the J gene TRBJ2-2; TRBD2, as called in the table, went unchecked against the DNA. TRBV12-2 is flagged as a pseudogene. The CDR3 is 16 residues long. The chain's CDR3 is CASRLSSSGRTGELFF. Here the CDR3 DNA reads TGTGCAAGTCGCTTAAGTTCTAGCGGGAGAACCGGGGAGCTGTTTTTT.

The chain has TRBV10-3 and TRBJ2-5, with 7 bases fitting TRBD1. Per the germline V gene, CDR1 is ENHRY and CDR2 is SYGVKD. The length of the CDR3 is 14 residues. V gave up 4 bases and J gave up 1 base; unmatched junction bases: 3. This chain's CDR3 is CAISVRDSQETQYF. CDR3 nucleotides: TGTGCCATCAGTGTACGGGACAGCCAAGAGACCCAGTACTTC.

The chain joins TRBV2 to TRBJ1-2; 7 nucleotides line up with TRBD1. Germline CDR1 SNHLY, CDR2 FYNNEI. V lost 5 bases and J lost 3; bases outside the gene matches: 9. This CDR3 region has 15 residues. The CDR3 reads CASSSFRGQDYGYTF. The CDR3 DNA reads TGTGCCAGCAGTAGTTTTAGGGGGCAGGACTATGGCTACACCTTC. Full variable domain (missing parts from reference TRBV2 and TRBJ1-2): EPEVTQTPSHQVTQMGQEVILRCVPISNHLYFYWYRQILGQKVEFLVSFYNNEISEKSEIFDDQFSVERPDGSNFTLKIRSTKLEDSAMYFCASSSFRGQDYGYTFGSGTRLTVV.

The chain carries TRBV28 and TRBJ2-7, with D unclear. Germline values: CDR1 MDHEN, CDR2 SYDVKM. The CDR3 has 13 residues. V shed 7 bases and J shed 0 bases, with 10 bases lying between them. In nucleotides, the CDR3 is TGTGCCAGCACCTCCCTCCCCTCCTACGAGCAGTACTTC. Its protein is CASTSLPSYEQYF.

The rearrangement uses TRBV29-1 and TRBJ2-7, with 8 bases that match TRBD2. Trimming took 4 bases from V and 4 from J; bases not matched to a gene: 9. Germline V gene sequence: CDR1 SQVTM, CDR2 ANQGSEA. CDR3 length equals 14 residues. The CDR3 DNA reads TGCAGCGTTGGTATAGCGGGACTTTGGTACGAGCAGTACTTC. Residues: CSVGIAGLWYEQYF.

The chain combines TRBV2 with TRBJ2-6, with 9 bases that match TRBD1. Germline lookup yields CDR1 SNHLY and CDR2 FYNNEI. The CDR3 sequence is 18 residues long. V shed 11 bases, J shed 3 bases, and the junction held 17 bases outside the gene matches. The CDR3 region is CAGTGQGFRGGGANVLTF. Here the CDR3 DNA reads TGTGCCGGGACAGGACAGGGGTTCCGCGGGGGTGGGGCCAACGTCCTGACTTTC.

J is TRBJ2-1 and V is TRBV15, with 7 bases aligning to TRBD1. The CDR3 has 17 residues. The germline gives CDR1 LNHNV, CDR2 YYDKDF (reference sequence). Germline trimming cut 0 bases from V and 4 bases from J; bases unmatched to any gene: 9. CDR3 coding DNA: TGTGCCACCAGCAGAGAGGGGCAGGGACAGCCTTACAATGAGCAGTTCTTC. This translates into CATSREGQGQPYNEQFF.

This clone was seen more than once but under ten times. The CDR3 loop reads CASSPPGDLQETQYF. Written as DNA, the CDR3 is TGTGCCAGCAGCCCGCCCGGGGATTTGCAAGAGACCCAGTACTTC. V usage is TRBV28 and J usage is TRBJ2-5, with D tentatively TRBD2 (5 bases). Trimming stripped 6 bases from V and 2 bases from J, with 16 bases between. The CDR3 sequence is 15 residues long. CDR1 and CDR2 (germline): MDHEN, SYDVKM.

The chain recombines TRBV7-2 with TRBJ1-1; the D gene is possibly TRBD1 (5 bases). The germline V gene has CDR1 SGHTA and CDR2 FQGNSA. The CDR3 length is 14 residues. Trimming took off 6 bases at V and 0 bases at J, with 11 bases between the two ends. In DNA form, the CDR3 reads TGTGCCAGCAGACTGGACACCATGAACACTGAAGCTTTCTTT. Amino acid sequence: CASRLDTMNTEAFF.

V usage is TRBV7-6 and J usage is TRBJ2-2; D perhaps matches TRBD2 (6 bases). Germline lookup yields CDR1 SGHVS and CDR2 FNYEAQ. V was clipped by 8 bases and J by 7 bases, with 11 bases between them. The CDR3 covers 12 residues. The CDR3 DNA sequence: TGTGCCAGCGGGGCGGGGATCGGGGAGCTGTTTTTT. Amino acids: CASGAGIGELFF.

This clone was recorded a few times. The chain carries TRBV6-6 and TRBJ2-7, with D possibly being TRBD1 (5 bases). The V gene's germline CDR1 is MNHNY and CDR2 SVGAGI (reference sequence). The CDR3 loop spans 12 amino acids. The V gene lost 2 bases and the J gene lost 5 bases, with 7 bases spanning the gap. In DNA, the CDR3 is TGTGCCAGCAGTTACCAGGGCCACGAGCAGTACTTC. Translation gives CASSYQGHEQYF.

This chain links TRBV19 with TRBJ2-3, with a tentative D call TRBD2 (6 bases). Looked up from germline, CDR1 is LNHDA and CDR2 is SQIVND (reference sequence). The V gene lost 3 bases and the J gene lost 4 bases, with 14 bases spanning the gap. The CDR3 spans 15 residues. The CDR3, as DNA: TGTGCCAGTAGTATGATCAGCGGGTTAGCAGATACGCAGTATTTT. This encodes CASSMISGLADTQYF.

The chain links TRBV11-2 to TRBJ1-6; D gene ambiguous. Deletions cut 5 bases from V and 9 bases from J, with 17 bases between. The CDR3 is made up of 15 amino acids. Germline CDR1 reads SGHAT; CDR2 reads FQNNGV. Here the CDR3 reads CASSPAGGRSSPLHF. Written as DNA, the CDR3 is TGTGCCAGCAGCCCCGCGGGAGGGAGATCTTCACCCCTCCACTTT.

J is TRBJ1-2 and V is TRBV11-2, with D unclear. The CDR3 loop spans 15 amino acids. The germline V and J ends were trimmed by 0 bases and 0 bases, with 8 bases remaining between them. In germline, CDR1 is SGHAT, CDR2 FQNNGV. As DNA, the CDR3 is TGTGCCAGCAGCTTAGAGATGGGTTCTAACTATGGCTACACCTTC. It codes for CASSLEMGSNYGYTF.

The chain is built from TRBV2 and TRBJ2-3, with 13 positions matching TRBD2. V was pared by 8 bases and J by 3 bases, with 5 bases of the junction left unmatched. CDR3 length: 15 residues. CDR1 SNHLY and CDR2 FYNNEI come from the germline V gene. The CDR3 nucleotides are TGTGCCAGCTCCGGGACTAGCGGGGCGACAGATACGCAGTATTTT. Protein sequence: CASSGTSGATDTQYF.

The chain employs TRBV7-2 and TRBJ1-2, with 10 bases identical to TRBD1. V was pared by 0 bases and J by 4 bases, with 14 bases of the junction left unmatched. This CDR3 is built from 19 residues. Germline loops: CDR1 SGHTA, CDR2 FQGNSA. The CDR3 nucleotides read TGTGCCAGCAGCTTAGCTGTACTTGACAGGGGGCGCAGAGGCTATGGCTACACCTTC. Amino acid sequence: CASSLAVLDRGRRGYGYTF.

V gene TRBV7-2 combines with J gene TRBJ2-1; no reliable D call. Looked up from germline, CDR1 is SGHTA and CDR2 is FQGNSA. CDR3 length equals 14 residues. V lost 7 bases to trimming and J lost 12 bases, with 22 bases between them. CDR3 amino acids: CASTLGSSAPWQFF. The CDR3 coding sequence is TGTGCCAGCACCCTAGGCTCCAGCGCCCCGTGGCAGTTCTTC.

The rearrangement joins TRBV23-1 to TRBJ1-4; no definite D call. TRBV23-1 is placed among ORFs of uncertain function. V was clipped by 4 bases and J by 8 bases, with 14 bases between them. CDR3 length: 14 amino acids. The CDR3 region is CASSLGRDEEKLFF. CDR3 in DNA: TGCGCCAGCAGTCTGGGTAGGGATGAGGAAAAACTGTTTTTT.

The chain uses TRBV2 and TRBJ1-4, with 8 bases aligning to TRBD1. The CDR3 has 14 amino acids. Germline CDR1 is SNHLY and CDR2 is FYNNEI. V shed 5 bases, J shed 4 bases, and the junction held 3 bases outside the gene matches. The CDR3 loop is CASSLDRGNEKLFF. Written as DNA, the CDR3 is TGTGCCAGCAGTCTCGACAGGGGTAATGAAAAACTGTTTTTT.